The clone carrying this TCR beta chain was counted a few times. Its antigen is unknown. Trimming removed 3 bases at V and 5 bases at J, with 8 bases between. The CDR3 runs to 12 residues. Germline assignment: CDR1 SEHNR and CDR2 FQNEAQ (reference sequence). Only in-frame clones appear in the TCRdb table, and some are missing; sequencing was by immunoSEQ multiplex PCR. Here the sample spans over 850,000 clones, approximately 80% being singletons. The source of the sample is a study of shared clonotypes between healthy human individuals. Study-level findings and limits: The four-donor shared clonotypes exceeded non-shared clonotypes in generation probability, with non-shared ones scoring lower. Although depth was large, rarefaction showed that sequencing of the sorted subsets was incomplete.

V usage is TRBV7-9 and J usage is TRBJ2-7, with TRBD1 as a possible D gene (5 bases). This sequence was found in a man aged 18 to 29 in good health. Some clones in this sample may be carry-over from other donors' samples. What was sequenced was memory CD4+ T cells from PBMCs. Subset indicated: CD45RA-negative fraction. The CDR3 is CASSFKGDEQYF. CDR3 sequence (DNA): TGTGCCAGCAGCTTCAAAGGGGACGAGCAGTACTTC.